A selection of T cell receptor beta chains follows, all from one sample in a study of blood T cell repertoires in COVID-19. Some clones are missing from TCRdb's copy, which holds only in-frame ones; the method was immunoSEQ multiplex PCR. The sample contains 350,000 to 450,000 clones, approximately 88% of which appear only once. Sequenced: peripheral blood. The receptors shown here come from a man in his forties with acute or convalescent COVID-19. Each CDR3 is given with its conserved first and last residue. A D gene is named only where the DNA matches it firmly. Not every row has a clone size; where given, it reads once, few, many or a size class.

abundance: NA; j_gene: TRBJ1-1; v_gene: TRBV5-1; d_gene: TRBD1; CDR3nt: TGCGCCAGCAGCAATGGGGCAGGGGGAACTGAAGCTTTCTTT; CDR3aa: CASSNGAGGTEAFF
abundance: NA; j_gene: TRBJ2-7; v_gene: TRBV7-3; d_gene: TRBD1; CDR3nt: TGTGCCAGCAGCTTACCGGACAGGCTTAGCTACGAGCAGTACTTC; CDR3aa: CASSLPDRLSYEQYF
abundance: NA; j_gene: TRBJ1-4; v_gene: TRBV7-9; d_gene: NA; CDR3nt: TGTGCCAGCAGCTTATACAGGGACCCTGGGGAAAAACTGTTTTTT; CDR3aa: CASSLYRDPGEKLFF
abundance: NA; j_gene: TRBJ2-1; v_gene: TRBV2; d_gene: TRBD2; CDR3nt: TGTGCCAGCAGACCCCCCGGGCTAGCGGGAAATAATGAGCAGTTCTTC; CDR3aa: CASRPPGLAGNNEQFF
abundance: NA; j_gene: TRBJ1-2; v_gene: TRBV9; d_gene: NA; CDR3nt: TGTGCCAGCAGCGTAGGGGGCCAGGGCCTCCACTATGGCTACACCTTC; CDR3aa: CASSVGGQGLHYGYTF
abundance: NA; j_gene: TRBJ2-2; v_gene: TRBV30; d_gene: TRBD1; CDR3nt: TGTGCCTGGGCCGGGACAGGGGGCCCCGGGGAGCTGTTTTTT; CDR3aa: CAWAGTGGPGELFF
abundance: NA; j_gene: TRBJ1-2; v_gene: TRBV21-1; d_gene: NA; CDR3nt: TGTGCCAGCAGCGACCCCCGACAGGTAAAGTATGGCTACACCTTC; CDR3aa: CASSDPRQVKYGYTF
abundance: NA; j_gene: TRBJ2-5; v_gene: TRBV5-4; d_gene: NA; CDR3nt: TGTGCCAGCAGCTTGCACCAGAAAGAGACCCAGTACTTC; CDR3aa: CASSLHQKETQYF
abundance: NA; j_gene: TRBJ2-3; v_gene: TRBV15; d_gene: NA; CDR3nt: TGTGCCACCAGCAGAGATCTCGGGTGGGACAACACAGATACGCAGTATTTT; CDR3aa: CATSRDLGWDNTDTQYF
abundance: NA; j_gene: TRBJ1-3; v_gene: TRBV27; d_gene: NA; CDR3nt: TGTGCCAGCAGTTTATCGTACAGGGCAGCAACGGACTCTGGAAACACCATATATTTT; CDR3aa: CASSLSYRAATDSGNTIYF
abundance: NA; j_gene: TRBJ2-7; v_gene: TRBV19; d_gene: NA; CDR3nt: TGTGCCAGTAGTAGGGGGCACCGTGGAGGAGGCGAGCAGTACTTC; CDR3aa: CASSRGHRGGGEQYF
abundance: few; j_gene: TRBJ1-1; v_gene: TRBV30; d_gene: NA; CDR3nt: TGTGCCTGGAACCACGGACATATGAACACTGAAGCTTTCTTT; CDR3aa: CAWNHGHMNTEAFF
abundance: few; j_gene: TRBJ1-6; v_gene: TRBV7-3; d_gene: NA; CDR3nt: TGTGCCAGCAGCTTATCTTCACGGAGTAATTCACCCCTCCACTTT; CDR3aa: CASSLSSRSNSPLHF
abundance: NA; j_gene: TRBJ2-7; v_gene: TRBV18; d_gene: NA; CDR3nt: TGTGCCAGCTCACCAAGTTACCTAGCCCACGAGCAGTACTTC; CDR3aa: CASSPSYLAHEQYF
abundance: NA; j_gene: TRBJ2-1; v_gene: TRBV5-4; d_gene: NA; CDR3nt: TGTGCCGTATCTAACCACAATGAGCAGTTCTTC; CDR3aa: CAVSNHNEQFF
abundance: NA; j_gene: TRBJ2-3; v_gene: TRBV28; d_gene: TRBD2; CDR3nt: TGTGCCAGCAGATCTTTTAGCGGGAGAACGGGGACAGATACGCAGTATTTT; CDR3aa: CASRSFSGRTGTDTQYF
abundance: NA; j_gene: TRBJ2-5; v_gene: TRBV4-3; d_gene: TRBD1; CDR3nt: TGCGCCAGCAGCCAAGGTCCCCCAGGGGGCTCGGAGACCCAGTACTTC; CDR3aa: CASSQGPPGGSETQYF
abundance: NA; j_gene: TRBJ2-1; v_gene: TRBV5-1; d_gene: TRBD1; CDR3nt: TGCGCCAGCAGCGCCGGGACAGGGTCGGATGAGCAGTTCTTC; CDR3aa: CASSAGTGSDEQFF
abundance: NA; j_gene: TRBJ2-7; v_gene: TRBV19; d_gene: NA; CDR3nt: TGTGCCAGTAGTGGGGCCGGAGGGCAGGGGGTGTACGAGCAGTACTTC; CDR3aa: CASSGAGGQGVYEQYF
abundance: NA; j_gene: TRBJ1-3; v_gene: TRBV28; d_gene: NA; CDR3nt: TGTGCCAGCAGTCCAACAGGGTACTCTGGAAACACCATATATTTT; CDR3aa: CASSPTGYSGNTIYF
abundance: few; j_gene: TRBJ2-1; v_gene: TRBV5-1; d_gene: NA; CDR3nt: TGCGCCAGCAGCTCGGTACAGGGTGGGTTTCACAATGAGCAGTTCTTC; CDR3aa: CASSSVQGGFHNEQFF
abundance: NA; j_gene: TRBJ2-1; v_gene: TRBV27; d_gene: NA; CDR3nt: TGTGCCAGCAGTCCCAGGGTCTTAAACTACAATGAGCAGTTCTTC; CDR3aa: CASSPRVLNYNEQFF
abundance: NA; j_gene: TRBJ1-1; v_gene: TRBV2; d_gene: NA; CDR3nt: TGTGCCAGCCTTTCAACAGGGTTGAACACTGAAGCTTTCTTT; CDR3aa: CASLSTGLNTEAFF
abundance: NA; j_gene: TRBJ2-4; v_gene: TRBV6-6; d_gene: NA; CDR3nt: TGTGCCAGCACCCACTTACGGGTAGCCAAAAACATTCAGTACTTC; CDR3aa: CASTHLRVAKNIQYF
abundance: NA; j_gene: TRBJ1-4; v_gene: TRBV28; d_gene: NA; CDR3nt: TGTGCCAGCAGCCAAAGGAGTAATGAAAAACTGTTTTTT; CDR3aa: CASSQRSNEKLFF
abundance: NA; j_gene: TRBJ2-7; v_gene: TRBV18; d_gene: TRBD2; CDR3nt: TGTGCCAGCTCACCAAGCGGGAGATCCTACGAGCAGTACTTC; CDR3aa: CASSPSGRSYEQYF
abundance: NA; j_gene: TRBJ1-6; v_gene: TRBV28; d_gene: NA; CDR3nt: TGTGCCAGCAGCCTACCCCGGGACTATAATTCACCCCTCCACTTT; CDR3aa: CASSLPRDYNSPLHF
abundance: NA; j_gene: TRBJ2-3; v_gene: TRBV14; d_gene: NA; CDR3nt: TGTGCCAGCAGCCAAGTTCGGGCAGATACGCAGTATTTT; CDR3aa: CASSQVRADTQYF
abundance: NA; j_gene: TRBJ1-5; v_gene: TRBV19; d_gene: NA; CDR3nt: TGTGCCAGCCAGGGGAACAGTCAGCCCCAGCATTTT; CDR3aa: CASQGNSQPQHF
abundance: NA; j_gene: TRBJ1-5; v_gene: TRBV28; d_gene: NA; CDR3nt: TGTGCCAGCACAATTAGCGGGCAGCCCCAGCATTTT; CDR3aa: CASTISGQPQHF